One sample yielded the 4 T cell receptor beta chains listed below, sequenced in a study of identical twins. TCRdb independently ran MiXCR on the 5' RACE reads; one entry per CDR3 protein. The sample carries 650,000 to 750,000 distinct CDR3 sequences, 20% to 25% recorded once. The same sample was also used in a study of T cells expressing NK-cell markers.

The sample comprised PBMCs. Every receptor here comes from a woman younger than 35 in good health.

The chain combines TRBV4-3 with TRBJ2-1, with unresolved D. This CDR3 has 15 residues. Trimming removed 0 bases from V and 6 bases from J, with 12 bases in between. Germline V gives CDR1 LGHNA, CDR2 YSLEER. In nucleotides, the CDR3 is TGCGCCAGCAGCCAAGAAGTGGTCCGCACCAATGAGCAGTTCTTC. It translates to CASSQEVVRTNEQFF.

This chain uses TRBV3-1 with TRBJ2-1; D is undetermined. The CDR3 loop spans 12 amino acids. Trimming removed 4 bases from V and 8 bases from J, with 9 bases in between. Germline V gene lookup returns CDR1 LGHDT and CDR2 YNNKEL (reference sequence). The CDR3 spells CASSPQWDEQFF. The CDR3 DNA reads as TGTGCCAGCAGCCCGCAGTGGGATGAGCAGTTCTTC.

The J gene is TRBJ2-5, the V gene TRBV28, with 8 nucleotides matching TRBD1. The length of the CDR3 is 17 residues. Germline values: CDR1 MDHEN, CDR2 SYDVKM. After removal of 3 bases from V and 5 bases from J, the junction contained 14 bases not matched to a gene. CDR3 protein: CASSFPSWTGRLETQYF. Written as DNA, the CDR3 is TGTGCCAGCAGTTTCCCCTCATGGACAGGGCGATTGGAGACCCAGTACTTC. The whole variable domain, remainder taken from reference TRBV28 and TRBJ2-5, is DVKVTQSSRYLVKRTGEKVFLECVQDMDHENMFWYRQDPGLGLRLIYFSYDVKMKEKGDIPEGYSVSREKKERFSLILESASTNQTSMYLCASSFPSWTGRLETQYFGPGTRLLVL.

This chain joins TRBV5-1 and TRBJ2-5; D uncertain. CDR3 length: 14 residues. V was pared by 4 bases and J by 5 bases, with 15 bases between. The germline gives CDR1 SGHRS, CDR2 YFSETQ. The CDR3 sequence is CASSRGSGRETQYF. CDR3 DNA: TGCGCCAGCAGCCGAGGTTCTGGGCGGGAGACCCAGTACTTC.